The entry below gives a single TCR beta chain sequence along with its context. The data belong to a study of blood T cell repertoires in COVID-19. Study-wide context: The United States, Italy and Spain were the sources of the acute and convalescent COVID-19 samples.

The data were produced by immunoSEQ multiplex PCR, yet TCRdb's version contains in-frame clones alone and is incomplete. The sample holds 65,000 to 70,000 clones; 85% to 95% are singletons and the top ten take approximately 2.9%. Trimming removed 4 bases from V and 0 bases from J, with 15 bases in between. Germline CDR1 reads SGHVS; CDR2 reads FQNEAQ. The CDR3 sequence is 16 residues long. Sequencing was done on a sample of peripheral blood. The chain carries TRBV7-8 and TRBJ1-2, with D possibly being TRBD1 (6 bases). The sequence was obtained from a man aged 70 or older with active COVID-19. The DNA for the CDR3 is TGTGCCAGCAGCTATTGGGGCAGGGGTACTAACTATGGCTACACCTTC. As protein: CASSYWGRGTNYGYTF.